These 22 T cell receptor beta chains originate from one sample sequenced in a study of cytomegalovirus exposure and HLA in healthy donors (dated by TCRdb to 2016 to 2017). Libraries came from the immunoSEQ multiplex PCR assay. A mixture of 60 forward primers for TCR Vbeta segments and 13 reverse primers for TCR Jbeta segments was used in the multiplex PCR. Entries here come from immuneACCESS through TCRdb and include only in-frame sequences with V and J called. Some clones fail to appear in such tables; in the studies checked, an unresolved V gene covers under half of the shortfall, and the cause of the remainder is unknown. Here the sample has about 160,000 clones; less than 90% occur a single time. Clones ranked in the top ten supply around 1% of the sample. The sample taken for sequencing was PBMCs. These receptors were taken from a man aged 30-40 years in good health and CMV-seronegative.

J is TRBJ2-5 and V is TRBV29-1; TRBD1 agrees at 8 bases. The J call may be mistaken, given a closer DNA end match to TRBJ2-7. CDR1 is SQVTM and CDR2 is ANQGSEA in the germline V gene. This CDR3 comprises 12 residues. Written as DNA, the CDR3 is TGCAGCGTTGTACAGGGGGGTTACGAGCAGTACTTC. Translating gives CSVVQGGYEQYF.

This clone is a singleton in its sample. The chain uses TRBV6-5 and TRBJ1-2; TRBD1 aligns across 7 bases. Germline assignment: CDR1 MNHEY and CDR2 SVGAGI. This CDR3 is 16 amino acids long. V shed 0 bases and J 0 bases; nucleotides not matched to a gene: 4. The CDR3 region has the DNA TGTGCCAGCAGTTACTCCGGGACAGCTGCTAACTATGGCTACACCTTC. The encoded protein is CASSYSGTAANYGYTF.

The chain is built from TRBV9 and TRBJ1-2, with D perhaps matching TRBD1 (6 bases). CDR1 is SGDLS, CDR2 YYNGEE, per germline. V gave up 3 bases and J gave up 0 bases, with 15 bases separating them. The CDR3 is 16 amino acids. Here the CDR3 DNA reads TGTGCCAGCAGCGAACCCCAGGGGCACCCTAACTATGGCTACACCTTC. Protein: CASSEPQGHPNYGYTF.

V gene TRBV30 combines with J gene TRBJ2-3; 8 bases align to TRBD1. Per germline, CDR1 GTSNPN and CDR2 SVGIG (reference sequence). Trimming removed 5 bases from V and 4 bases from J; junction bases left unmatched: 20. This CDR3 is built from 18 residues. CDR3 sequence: CAWGSRGLGIYGADTQYF. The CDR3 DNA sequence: TGTGCCTGGGGGAGCAGGGGGCTTGGAATTTACGGGGCAGATACGCAGTATTTT.

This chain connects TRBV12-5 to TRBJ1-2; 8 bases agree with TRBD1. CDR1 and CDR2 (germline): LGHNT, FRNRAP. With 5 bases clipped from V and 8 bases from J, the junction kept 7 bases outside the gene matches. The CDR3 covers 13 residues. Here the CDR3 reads CASGHRTGQGYTF. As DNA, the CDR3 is TGTGCTAGTGGTCACAGGACAGGGCAGGGCTACACCTTC.

In nucleotides, the CDR3 is TGTGCCAGCAGGGTCGGGAAAGGGGGTCAGCCCCAGCATTTT. Its translation: CASRVGKGGQPQHF. V is TRBV2 and J is TRBJ1-5; a weak D match, TRBD1 (6 bases). Germline assignment: CDR1 SNHLY and CDR2 FYNNEI. This CDR3 region has 14 residues. V lost 6 bases and J lost 6, with 15 bases in between.

DNA for the CDR3: TGTGCCAGCACCGTCGCCGGCCAGGTGGTTTCACCCCTCCACTTT. This translates into CASTVAGQVVSPLHF. V is TRBV5-4 and J is TRBJ1-6; D ambiguous. The CDR3 has 15 residues. Between the trimmed V and J ends, which lost 6 bases and 9 bases, there was a span of 19 bases. Germline-derived CDR1 and CDR2 are SGHNT and YYREEE (reference sequence). Full variable domain (missing parts from reference TRBV5-4 and TRBJ1-6): ETGVTQSPTHLIKTRGQQVTLRCSSQSGHNTVSWYQQALGQGPQFIFQYYREEENGRGNFPPRFSGLQFPNYSSELNVNALELDDSALYLCASTVAGQVVSPLHFGNGTRLTVT.

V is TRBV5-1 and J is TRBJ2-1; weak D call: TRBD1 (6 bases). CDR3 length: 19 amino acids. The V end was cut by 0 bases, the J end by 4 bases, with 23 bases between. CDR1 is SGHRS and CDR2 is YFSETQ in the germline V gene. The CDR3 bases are TGCGCCAGCAGCTTGGGGTTAACCTGGGACACCGGCCTTTACAATGAGCAGTTCTTC. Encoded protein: CASSLGLTWDTGLYNEQFF.

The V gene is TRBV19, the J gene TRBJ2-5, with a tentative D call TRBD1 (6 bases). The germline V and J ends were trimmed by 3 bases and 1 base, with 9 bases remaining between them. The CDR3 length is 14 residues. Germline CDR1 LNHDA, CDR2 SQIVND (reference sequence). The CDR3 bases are TGTGCCAGTAGTATGCTCAGGGGCCAAGAGACCCAGTACTTC. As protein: CASSMLRGQETQYF.

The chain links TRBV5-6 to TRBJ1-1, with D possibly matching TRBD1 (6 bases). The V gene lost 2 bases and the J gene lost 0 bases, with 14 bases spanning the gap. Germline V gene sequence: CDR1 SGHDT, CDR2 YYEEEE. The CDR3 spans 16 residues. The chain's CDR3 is CASSFRIQGMNTEAFF. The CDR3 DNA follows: TGTGCCAGCAGCTTTAGGATACAGGGTATGAACACTGAAGCTTTCTTT. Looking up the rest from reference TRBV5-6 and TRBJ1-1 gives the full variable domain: DAGVTQSPTHLIKTRGQQVTLRCSPKSGHDTVSWYQQALGQGPQFIFQYYEEEERQRGNFPDRFSGHQFPNYSSELNVNALLLGDSALYLCASSFRIQGMNTEAFFGQGTRLTVV.

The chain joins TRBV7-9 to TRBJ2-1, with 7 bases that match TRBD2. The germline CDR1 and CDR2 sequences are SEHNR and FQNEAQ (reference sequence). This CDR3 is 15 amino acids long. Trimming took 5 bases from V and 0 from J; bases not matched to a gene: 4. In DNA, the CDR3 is TGTGCCAGCAGCGCTAGCGGAAGCTCCTACAATGAGCAGTTCTTC. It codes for CASSASGSSYNEQFF.

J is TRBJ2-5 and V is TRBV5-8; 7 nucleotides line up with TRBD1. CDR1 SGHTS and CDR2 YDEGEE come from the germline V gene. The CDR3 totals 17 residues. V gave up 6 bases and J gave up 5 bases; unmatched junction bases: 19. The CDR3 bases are TGTGCCAGCATCAGACCAGGGGGACCCAACAAAGGGGAGACCCAGTACTTC. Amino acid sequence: CASIRPGGPNKGETQYF.

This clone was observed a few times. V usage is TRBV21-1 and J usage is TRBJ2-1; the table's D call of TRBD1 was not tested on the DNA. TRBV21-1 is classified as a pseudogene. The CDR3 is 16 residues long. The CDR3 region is CASSNMPGVRKNEQFF. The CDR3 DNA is TGTGCCAGCAGCAACATGCCAGGGGTCCGGAAGAATGAGCAGTTCTTC.

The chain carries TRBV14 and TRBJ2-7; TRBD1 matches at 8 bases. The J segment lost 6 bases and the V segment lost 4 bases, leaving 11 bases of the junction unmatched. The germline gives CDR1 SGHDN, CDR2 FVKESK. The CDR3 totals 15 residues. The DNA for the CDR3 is TGTGCCAGCAGCCGAAGGGGGACAGGCTCGTCCGAGCAGTACTTC. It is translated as CASSRRGTGSSEQYF.

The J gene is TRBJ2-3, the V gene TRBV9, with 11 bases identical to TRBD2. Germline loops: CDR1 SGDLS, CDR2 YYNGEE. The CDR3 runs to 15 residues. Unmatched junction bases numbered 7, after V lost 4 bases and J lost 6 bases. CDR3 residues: CASSIIAGGQDTQYF. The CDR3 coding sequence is TGTGCCAGCAGCATCATAGCGGGGGGGCAGGATACGCAGTATTTT. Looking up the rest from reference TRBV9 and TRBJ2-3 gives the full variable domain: DSGVTQTPKHLITATGQRVTLRCSPRSGDLSVYWYQQSLDQGLQFLIQYYNGEERAKGNILERFSAQQFPDLHSELNLSSLELGDSALYFCASSIIAGGQDTQYFGPGTRLTVL.

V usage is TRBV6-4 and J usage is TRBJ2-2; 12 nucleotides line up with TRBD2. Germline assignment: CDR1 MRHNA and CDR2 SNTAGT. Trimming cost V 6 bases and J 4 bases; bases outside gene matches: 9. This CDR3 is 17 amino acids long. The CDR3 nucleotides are TGTGCCAGCAGCCGCCTAGCGGGGGGGCCGGGCACCGGGGAGCTGTTTTTT. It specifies CASSRLAGGPGTGELFF.

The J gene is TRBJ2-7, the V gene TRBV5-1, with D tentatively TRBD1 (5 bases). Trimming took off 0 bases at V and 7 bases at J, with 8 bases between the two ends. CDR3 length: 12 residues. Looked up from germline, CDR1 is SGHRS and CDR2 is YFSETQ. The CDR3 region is CASSLEAGEQYF. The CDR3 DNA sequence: TGCGCCAGCAGCTTGGAAGCAGGGGAGCAGTACTTC. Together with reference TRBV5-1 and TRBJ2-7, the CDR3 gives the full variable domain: KAGVTQTPRYLIKTRGQQVTLSCSPISGHRSVSWYQQTPGQGLQFLFEYFSETQRNKGNFPGRFSGRQFSNSRSEMNVSTLELGDSALYLCASSLEAGEQYFGPGTRLTVT.

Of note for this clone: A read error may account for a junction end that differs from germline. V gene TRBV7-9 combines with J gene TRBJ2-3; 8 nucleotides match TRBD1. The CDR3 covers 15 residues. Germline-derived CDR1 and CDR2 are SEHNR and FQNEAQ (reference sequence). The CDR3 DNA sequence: TGTTCCAGCAGCTCCGGACAGGGTGGATCAGATACGCAGTATTTT. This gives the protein CSSSSGQGGSDTQYF.

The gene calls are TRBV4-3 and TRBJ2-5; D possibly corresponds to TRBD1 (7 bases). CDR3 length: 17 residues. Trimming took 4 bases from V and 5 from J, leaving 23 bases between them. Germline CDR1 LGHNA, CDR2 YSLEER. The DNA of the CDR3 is TGCGCCAGCAGCCCCCGTGTGGGCATCGCAGGGGGGGAGACCCAGTACTTC. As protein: CASSPRVGIAGGETQYF.

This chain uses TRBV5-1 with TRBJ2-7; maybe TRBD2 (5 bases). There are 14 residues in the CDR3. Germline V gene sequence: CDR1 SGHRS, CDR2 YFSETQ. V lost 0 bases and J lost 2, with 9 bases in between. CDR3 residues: CASSLGAAAYEQYF. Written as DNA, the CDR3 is TGCGCCAGCAGCTTGGGGGCAGCGGCCTACGAGCAGTACTTC.

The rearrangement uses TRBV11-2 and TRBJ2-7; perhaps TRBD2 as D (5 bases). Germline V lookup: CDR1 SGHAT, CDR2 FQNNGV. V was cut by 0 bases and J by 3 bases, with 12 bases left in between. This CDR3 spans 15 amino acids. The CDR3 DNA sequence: TGTGCCAGCAGCTTAGACATGGGGAGTCTCTACGAGCAGTACTTC. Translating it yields CASSLDMGSLYEQYF.

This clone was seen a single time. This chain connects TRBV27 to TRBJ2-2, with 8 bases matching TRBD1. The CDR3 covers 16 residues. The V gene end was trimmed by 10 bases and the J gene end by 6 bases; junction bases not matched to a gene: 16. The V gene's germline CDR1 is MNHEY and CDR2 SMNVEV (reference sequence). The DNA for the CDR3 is TGTGCCACCACACCTATCGACAGGGGTTTGGCCGGGGAGCTGTTTTTT. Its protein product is CATTPIDRGLAGELFF.